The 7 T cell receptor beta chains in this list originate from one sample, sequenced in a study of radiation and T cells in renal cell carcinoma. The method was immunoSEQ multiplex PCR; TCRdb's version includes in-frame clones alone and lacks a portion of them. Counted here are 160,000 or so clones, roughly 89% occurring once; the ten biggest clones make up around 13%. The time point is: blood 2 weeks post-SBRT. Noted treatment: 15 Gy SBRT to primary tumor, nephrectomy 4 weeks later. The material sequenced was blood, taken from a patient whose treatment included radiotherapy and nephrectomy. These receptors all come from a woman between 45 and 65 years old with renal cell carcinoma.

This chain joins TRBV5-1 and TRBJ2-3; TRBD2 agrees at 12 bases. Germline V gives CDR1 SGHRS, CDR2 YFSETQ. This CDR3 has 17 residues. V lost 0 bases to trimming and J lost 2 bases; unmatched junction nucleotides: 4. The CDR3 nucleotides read TGCGCCAGCAGCTTGGGACTAGCGGGGGTTTCCACAGATACGCAGTATTTT. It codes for CASSLGLAGVSTDTQYF.

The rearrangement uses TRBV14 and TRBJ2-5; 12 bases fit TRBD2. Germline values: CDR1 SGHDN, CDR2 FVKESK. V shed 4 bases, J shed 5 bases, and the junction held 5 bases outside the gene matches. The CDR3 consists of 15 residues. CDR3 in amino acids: CASSPQLAGGETQYF. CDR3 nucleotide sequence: TGTGCCAGCAGCCCGCAACTAGCGGGGGGTGAGACCCAGTACTTC.

DNA for the CDR3: TGTGCCAGCAGCGAGGAATCGACAGGGAACTATGGCTACACCTTC. This encodes CASSEESTGNYGYTF. V and J are TRBV6-1 and TRBJ1-2; TRBD1 matches at 7 bases. Germline CDR1 reads MNHNS; CDR2 reads SASEGT. With 6 bases clipped from V and 2 bases from J, the junction kept 9 bases outside the gene matches. The CDR3 contains 15 residues.

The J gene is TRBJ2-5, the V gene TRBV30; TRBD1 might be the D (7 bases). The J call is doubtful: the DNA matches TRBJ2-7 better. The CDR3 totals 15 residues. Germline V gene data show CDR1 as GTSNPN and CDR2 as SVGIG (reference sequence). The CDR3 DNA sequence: TGTGCCTGGAGGGGGGGCTTTGGACAGGCCTACGAGCAGTACTTC. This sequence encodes CAWRGGFGQAYEQYF.

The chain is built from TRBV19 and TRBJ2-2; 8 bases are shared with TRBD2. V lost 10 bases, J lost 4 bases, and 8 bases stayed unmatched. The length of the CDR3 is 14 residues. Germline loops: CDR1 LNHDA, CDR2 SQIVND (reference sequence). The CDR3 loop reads CATRAGDLTGELFF. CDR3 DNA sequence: TGTGCCACCCGAGCGGGGGACCTCACCGGGGAGCTGTTTTTT.

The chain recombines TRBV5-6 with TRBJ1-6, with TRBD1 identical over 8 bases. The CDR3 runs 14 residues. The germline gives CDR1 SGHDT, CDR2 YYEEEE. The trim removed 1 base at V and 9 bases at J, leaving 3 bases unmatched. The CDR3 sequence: CASSLQGAGSPLHF. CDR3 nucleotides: TGTGCCAGCAGCTTGCAGGGGGCTGGTTCACCCCTCCACTTT.

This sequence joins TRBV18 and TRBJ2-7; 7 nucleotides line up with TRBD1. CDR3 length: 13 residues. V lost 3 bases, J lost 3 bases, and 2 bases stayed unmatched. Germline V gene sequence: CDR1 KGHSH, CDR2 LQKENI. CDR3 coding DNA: TGTGCCAGCTCACCTACAGGGGACTACGAGCAGTACTTC. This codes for CASSPTGDYEQYF.